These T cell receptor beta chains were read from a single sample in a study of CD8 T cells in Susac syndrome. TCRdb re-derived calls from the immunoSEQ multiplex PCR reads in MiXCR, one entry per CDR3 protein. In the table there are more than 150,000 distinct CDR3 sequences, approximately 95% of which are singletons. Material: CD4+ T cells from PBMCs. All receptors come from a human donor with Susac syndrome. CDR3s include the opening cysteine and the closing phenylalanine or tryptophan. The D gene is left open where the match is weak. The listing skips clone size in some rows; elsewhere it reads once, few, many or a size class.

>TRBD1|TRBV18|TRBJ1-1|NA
TGTGCCAGCTCACCATTGGGGACAGGGGACACTGAAGCTTTCTTT
CASSPLGTGDTEAFF
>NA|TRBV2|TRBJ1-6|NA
TGTGCCAGCAGTGAAGTGGGTCTCTATAATTCACCCCTCCACTTT
CASSEVGLYNSPLHF
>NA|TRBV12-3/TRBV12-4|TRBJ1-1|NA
TGTGCCAGCAGTTTGACATCCGAAGCTTTCTTT
CASSLTSEAFF
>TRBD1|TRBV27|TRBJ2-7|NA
TGTGCCAGCAGTCTCAGGGGGCCCCTCCCCGAGCAGTACTTC
CASSLRGPLPEQYF
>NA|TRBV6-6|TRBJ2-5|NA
TGTGCCAGCACCTTAGACAGTACGGGGGCCCAGTACTTC
CASTLDSTGAQYF
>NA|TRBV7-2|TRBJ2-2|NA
TGTGCCAGCAGCTTAAGTCCGGGCCTAGGGACCGGGGAGCTGTTTTTT
CASSLSPGLGTGELFF
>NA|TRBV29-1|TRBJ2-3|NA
TGCAGCGTTGGGTTGGTAGCGGTTACCTCAGATACGCAGTATTTT
CSVGLVAVTSDTQYF
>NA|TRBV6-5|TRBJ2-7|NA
TGTGCCAGCACCGGCGGGGCAAGCTCCTACGAGCAGTACTTC
CASTGGASSYEQYF
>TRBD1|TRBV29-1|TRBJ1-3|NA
TGCAGCGCCGGGGACAGAAGAGGAAACACCATATATTTT
CSAGDRRGNTIYF
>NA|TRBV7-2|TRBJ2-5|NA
TGTGCCAGCAGCTCGTCGAGGTTTGAGACCCAGTACTTC
CASSSSRFETQYF
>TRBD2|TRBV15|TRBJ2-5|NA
TGTGCCACCAGCAGAGATCCCCCTAGCGGGGGGCCGGAGACCCAGTACTTC
CATSRDPPSGGPETQYF
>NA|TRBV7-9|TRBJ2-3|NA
TGTGCCAGCACAGACGGCAGCACAGATACGCAGTATTTT
CASTDGSTDTQYF
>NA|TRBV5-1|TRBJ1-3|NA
TGCGCCAGCAGCTTGGGTCAGCTCTCTGGAAACACCATATATTTT
CASSLGQLSGNTIYF
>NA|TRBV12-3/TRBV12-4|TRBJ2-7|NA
TGTGCCAGCAGTTTGGCCGGGCTGCACGAGCAGTACTTC
CASSLAGLHEQYF
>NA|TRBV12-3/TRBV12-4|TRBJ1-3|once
TGTGCCAGCAGTTTACGGAGGGCTGGTGGAAACACCATATATTTT
CASSLRRAGGNTIYF
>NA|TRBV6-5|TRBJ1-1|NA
TGTGCCAGCAGTTACTCCAAGGGCACTGAAGCTTTCTTT
CASSYSKGTEAFF
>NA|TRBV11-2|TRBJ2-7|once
TGTGCCAGCAGCTCCCTGGGAGGTCTGGGGAACGAGCAGTACTTC
CASSSLGGLGNEQYF
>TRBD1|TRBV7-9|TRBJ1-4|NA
TGTGCCAGCAGCTTCGGACAGGGCAAGGAAAAACTGTTTTTT
CASSFGQGKEKLFF
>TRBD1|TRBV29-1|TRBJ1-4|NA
TGCAGCGCTACCAACCGGGACAGGGGGGAAAAACTGTTTTTT
CSATNRDRGEKLFF
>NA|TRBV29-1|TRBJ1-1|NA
TGCAGCGCTGCGCAGCAGAACACTGAAGCTTTCTTT
CSAAQQNTEAFF
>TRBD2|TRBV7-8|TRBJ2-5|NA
TGTGCCAGCAGCCCCCCAGGAGCGGGGGGGCGGGGAGAGACCCAGTACTTC
CASSPPGAGGRGETQYF
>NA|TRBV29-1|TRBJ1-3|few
TGCAGCGTTGCTGAAGGTTCTGGAAACACCATATATTTT
CSVAEGSGNTIYF
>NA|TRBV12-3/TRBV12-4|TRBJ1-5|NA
TGTGCCAGCACCCAGGGAGATCAGCCCCAGCATTTT
CASTQGDQPQHF
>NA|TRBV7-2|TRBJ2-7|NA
TGTGCCAGCAGCTTAGGGCGGGGTTTGGGGTACGAGCAGTACTTC
CASSLGRGLGYEQYF
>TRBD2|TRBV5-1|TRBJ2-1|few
TGCGCCAGCAGCTTGGCGGGGGGGCGTTACAATGAGCAGTTCTTC
CASSLAGGRYNEQFF
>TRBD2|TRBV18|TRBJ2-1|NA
TGTGCCAGCTCACCACCTGGCCAGCGGGGTTACAATGAGCAGTTCTTC
CASSPPGQRGYNEQFF
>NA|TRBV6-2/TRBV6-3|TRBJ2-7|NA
TGTGCCAGCAGTTACGTTACACTCGAGCAGTACTTC
CASSYVTLEQYF
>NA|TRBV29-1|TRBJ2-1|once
TGCAGCGTTGGCCACGGGAATGAGCAGTTCTTC
CSVGHGNEQFF
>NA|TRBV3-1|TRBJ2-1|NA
TGTGCCAGCAGCCAAGTGTTAGGGGAATGGCAGTTCTTC
CASSQVLGEWQFF
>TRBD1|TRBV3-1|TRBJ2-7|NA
TGTGCCAGCAGCCAAGAAACAGGGGTTATCTACGAGCAGTACTTC
CASSQETGVIYEQYF
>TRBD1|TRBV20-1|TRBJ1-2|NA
TGCAGTGCTAGAGGACAGGGGAGATATGGCTACACCTTC
CSARGQGRYGYTF